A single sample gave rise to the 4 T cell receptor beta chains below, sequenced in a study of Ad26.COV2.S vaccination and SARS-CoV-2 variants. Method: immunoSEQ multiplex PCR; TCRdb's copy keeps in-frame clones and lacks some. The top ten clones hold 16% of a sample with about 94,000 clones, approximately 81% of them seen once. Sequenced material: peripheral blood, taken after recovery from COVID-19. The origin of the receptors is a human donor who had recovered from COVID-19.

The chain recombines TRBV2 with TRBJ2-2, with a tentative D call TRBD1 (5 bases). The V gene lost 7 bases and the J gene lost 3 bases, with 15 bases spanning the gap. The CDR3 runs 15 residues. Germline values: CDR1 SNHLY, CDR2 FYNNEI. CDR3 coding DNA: TGTGCCAGCAAAGTGCCCCGCAGGGACACCGGGGAGCTGTTTTTT. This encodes CASKVPRRDTGELFF.

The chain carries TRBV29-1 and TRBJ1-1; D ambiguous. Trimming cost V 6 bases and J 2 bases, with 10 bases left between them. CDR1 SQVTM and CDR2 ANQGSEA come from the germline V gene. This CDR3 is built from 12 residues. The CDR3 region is CSVQRGNTEAFF. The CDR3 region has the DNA TGCAGCGTCCAACGGGGAAACACTGAAGCTTTCTTT.

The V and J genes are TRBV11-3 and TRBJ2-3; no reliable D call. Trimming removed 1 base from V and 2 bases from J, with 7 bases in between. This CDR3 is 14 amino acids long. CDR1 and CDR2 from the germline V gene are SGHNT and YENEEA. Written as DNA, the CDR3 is TGTGCCAGCAGCTTAGTAGGGTCCACAGATACGCAGTATTTT. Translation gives CASSLVGSTDTQYF. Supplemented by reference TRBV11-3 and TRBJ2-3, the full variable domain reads EAGVVQSPRYKIIEKKQPVAFWCNPISGHNTLYWYLQNLGQGPELLIRYENEEAVDDSQLPKDRFSAERLKGVDSTLKIQPAELGDSAVYLCASSLVGSTDTQYFGPGTRLTVL.

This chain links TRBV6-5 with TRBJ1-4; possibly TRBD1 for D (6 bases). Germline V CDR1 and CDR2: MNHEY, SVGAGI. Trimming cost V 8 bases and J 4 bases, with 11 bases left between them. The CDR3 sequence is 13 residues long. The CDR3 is CASWTALNEKLFF. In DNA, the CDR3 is TGTGCCAGCTGGACAGCCCTTAATGAAAAACTGTTTTTT.